The clone carrying this T cell receptor (beta chain) came up a few times. Antigen specificity is unknown. V lost 4 bases, J lost 5 bases, and 16 bases lay in between. From germline, CDR1 is SGHKS and CDR2 YYEKEE (reference sequence). The CDR3 has 14 residues. This entry comes from a study of T cells in Graves' hyperthyroidism and ophthalmopathy. The overall study: Sampling of peripheral blood happened at initial diagnosis, prior to any treatment. General study points: In the blood, most expanded thyroid clonotypes above 0.001 appeared as well. In validation, the model predicted ophthalmopathy. These predictions came a median about 6.5 months before onset.

The hyperthyroidism patients had all been newly diagnosed, and their disease duration was under 2 months. Their ages ranged from 18 to 65 years. RNA transcripts served as the template for amplifying TCR beta CDR3 regions. HTBI primers were employed in a first-round RT-PCR of the TCR CDR3. TCRdb processed the multiplex PCR reads anew with MiXCR; each CDR3 protein has one entry. The repertoire consists of 550,000 to 800,000 distinct CDR3 sequences, with over 15% occurring once and the leading ten covering under 10%. Sample: blood. The chain links TRBV5-5 to TRBJ2-7; D could derive from TRBD1 or TRBD2 (5 bases each). The clonotype was recovered from a man aged 18-30 years with Graves' hyperthyroidism. The CDR3 nucleotides are TGTGCCAGCAGCACTGAGGGGATTTTGGACGAGCAGTACTTC. Encoded protein: CASSTEGILDEQYF. The variable domain in full, completed from reference TRBV5-5 and TRBJ2-7, reads DAGVTQSPTHLIKTRGQQVTLRCSPISGHKSVSWYQQVLGQGPQFIFQYYEKEERGRGNFPDRFSARQFPNYSSELNVNALLLGDSALYLCASSTEGILDEQYFGPGTRLTVT.